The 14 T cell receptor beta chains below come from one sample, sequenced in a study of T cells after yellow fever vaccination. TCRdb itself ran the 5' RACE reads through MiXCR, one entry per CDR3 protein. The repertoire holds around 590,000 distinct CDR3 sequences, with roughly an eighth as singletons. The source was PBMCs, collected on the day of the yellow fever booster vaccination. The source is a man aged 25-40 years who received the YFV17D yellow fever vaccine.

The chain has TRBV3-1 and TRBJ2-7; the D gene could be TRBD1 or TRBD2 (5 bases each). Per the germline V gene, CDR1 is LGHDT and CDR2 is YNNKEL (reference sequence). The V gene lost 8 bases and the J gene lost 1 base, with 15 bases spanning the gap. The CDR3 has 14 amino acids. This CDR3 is CASAGAGKSYEQYF. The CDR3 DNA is TGTGCCAGCGCCGGGGCAGGGAAGTCCTACGAGCAGTACTTC.

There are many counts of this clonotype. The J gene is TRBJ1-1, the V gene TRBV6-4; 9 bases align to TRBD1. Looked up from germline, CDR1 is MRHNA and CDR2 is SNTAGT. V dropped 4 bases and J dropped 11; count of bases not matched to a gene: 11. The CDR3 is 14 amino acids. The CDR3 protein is CASSALPGQGGAFF. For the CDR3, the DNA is TGTGCCAGCAGTGCCCTACCGGGACAGGGCGGCGCTTTCTTT.

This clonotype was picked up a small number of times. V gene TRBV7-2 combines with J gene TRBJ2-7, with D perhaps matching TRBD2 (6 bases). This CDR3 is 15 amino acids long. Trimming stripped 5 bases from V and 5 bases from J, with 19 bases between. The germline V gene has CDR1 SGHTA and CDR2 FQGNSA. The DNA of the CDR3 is TGTGCCAGCAGCCACGTCATGTCGGGAGCCGACGAGCAGTACTTC. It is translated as CASSHVMSGADEQYF.

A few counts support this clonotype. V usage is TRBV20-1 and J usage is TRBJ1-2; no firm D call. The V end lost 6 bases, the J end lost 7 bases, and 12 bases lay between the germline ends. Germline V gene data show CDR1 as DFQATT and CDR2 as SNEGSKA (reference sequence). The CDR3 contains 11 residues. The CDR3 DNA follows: TGCAGTGCGCCGGGCCTCGTTGGCTACACCTTC. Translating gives CSAPGLVGYTF.

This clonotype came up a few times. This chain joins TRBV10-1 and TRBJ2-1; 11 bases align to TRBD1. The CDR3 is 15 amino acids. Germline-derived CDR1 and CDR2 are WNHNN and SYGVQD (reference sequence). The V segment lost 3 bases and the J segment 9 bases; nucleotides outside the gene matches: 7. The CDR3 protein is CASSDVGQGATEQFF. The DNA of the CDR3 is TGCGCCAGCAGTGATGTAGGACAGGGGGCCACTGAGCAGTTCTTC.

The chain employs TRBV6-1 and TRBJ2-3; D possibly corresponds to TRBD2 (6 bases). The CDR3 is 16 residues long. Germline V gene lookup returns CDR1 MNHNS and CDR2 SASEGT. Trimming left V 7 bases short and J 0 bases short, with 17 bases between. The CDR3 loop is CASTPLTSSSTDTQYF. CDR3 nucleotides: TGTGCCAGCACCCCCCTAACTAGCAGCAGCACAGATACGCAGTATTTT.

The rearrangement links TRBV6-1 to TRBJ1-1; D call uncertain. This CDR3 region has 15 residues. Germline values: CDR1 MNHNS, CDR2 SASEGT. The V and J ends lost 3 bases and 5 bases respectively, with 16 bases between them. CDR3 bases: TGTGCCAGCAGTGAGAGACCCTTTGGTCTGACTGAAGCTTTCTTT. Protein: CASSERPFGLTEAFF.

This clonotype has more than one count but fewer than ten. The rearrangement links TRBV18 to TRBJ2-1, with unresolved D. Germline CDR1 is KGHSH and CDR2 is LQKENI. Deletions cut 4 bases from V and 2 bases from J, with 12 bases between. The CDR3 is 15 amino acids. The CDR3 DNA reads TGTGCCAGCTCACAACTCGCGGCTGCCTACAATGAGCAGTTCTTC. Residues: CASSQLAAAYNEQFF. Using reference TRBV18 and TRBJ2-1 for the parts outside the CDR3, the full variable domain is NAGVMQNPRHLVRRRGQEARLRCSPMKGHSHVYWYRQLPEEGLKFMVYLQKENIIDESGMPKERFSAEFPKEGPSILRIQQVVRGDSAAYFCASSQLAAAYNEQFFGPGTRLTVL.

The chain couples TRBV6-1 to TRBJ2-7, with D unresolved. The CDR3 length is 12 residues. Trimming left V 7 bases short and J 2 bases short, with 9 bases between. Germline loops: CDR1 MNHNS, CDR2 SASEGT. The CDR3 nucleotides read TGTGCCAGCAAGGCAGAAACCTACGAGCAGTACTTC. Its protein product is CASKAETYEQYF.

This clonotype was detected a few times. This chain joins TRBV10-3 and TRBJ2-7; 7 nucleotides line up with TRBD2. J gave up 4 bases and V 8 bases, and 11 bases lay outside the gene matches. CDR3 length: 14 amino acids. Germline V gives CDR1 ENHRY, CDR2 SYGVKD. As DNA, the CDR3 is TGTGCCATCCGATCAGGGAGGGAGGATTACGAGCAGTACTTC. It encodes CAIRSGREDYEQYF.

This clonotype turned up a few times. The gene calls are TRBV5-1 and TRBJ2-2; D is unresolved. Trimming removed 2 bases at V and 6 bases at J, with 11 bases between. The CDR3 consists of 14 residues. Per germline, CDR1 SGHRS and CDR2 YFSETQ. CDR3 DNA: TGCGCCAGCAGCTTCACGCCCCCATCCGGGGAGCTGTTTTTT. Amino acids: CASSFTPPSGELFF.

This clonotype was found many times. This chain's CDR3 is CASSPTANYGYTF. The CDR3 DNA sequence: TGTGCCAGCAGTCCGACAGCTAACTATGGCTACACCTTC. The chain recombines TRBV3-1 with TRBJ1-2; TRBD1 is a possible D gene (5 bases). The CDR3 is made up of 13 amino acids. Looked up from germline, CDR1 is LGHDT and CDR2 is YNNKEL (reference sequence). Trimming removed 6 bases at V and 0 bases at J, with 8 bases between.

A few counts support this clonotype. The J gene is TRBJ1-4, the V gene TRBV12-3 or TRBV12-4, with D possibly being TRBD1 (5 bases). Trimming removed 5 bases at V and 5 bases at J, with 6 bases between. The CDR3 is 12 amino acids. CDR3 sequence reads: CASSRTNEKLFF. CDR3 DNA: TGTGCCAGCAGTCGGACAAATGAAAAACTGTTTTTT.

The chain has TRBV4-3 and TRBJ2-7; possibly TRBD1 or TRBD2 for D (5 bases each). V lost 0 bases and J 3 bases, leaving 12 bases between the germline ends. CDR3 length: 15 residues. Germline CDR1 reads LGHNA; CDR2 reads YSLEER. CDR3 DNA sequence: TGCGCCAGCAGCCAAGATGGGGGTGGTATCTACGAGCAGTACTTC. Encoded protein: CASSQDGGGIYEQYF.